The 6 T cell receptor beta chains presented below share a single source sample, sequenced in a study of T cells in Graves' hyperthyroidism and ophthalmopathy. Amplification targeted TCR beta CDR3 regions from RNA transcripts. The HTBI primer set served for first-round RT-PCR of the TCR CDR3. Using its own MiXCR run on the multiplex PCR reads, TCRdb lists one record per CDR3 protein. Among about 740,000 distinct CDR3 sequences listed, 14% were seen once. The sequenced sample consisted of blood. These TCRs come from a young woman with Graves' hyperthyroidism.

The V gene is TRBV14, the J gene TRBJ2-1, with 12 bases matching TRBD2. CDR3 length: 19 amino acids. Per the germline V gene, CDR1 is SGHDN and CDR2 is FVKESK. Trimming at V came to 1 base and at J to 4 bases, leaving 11 bases not matched to a gene. The DNA of the CDR3 is TGTGCCAGCAGCCAAGTTAGAGCTAGCGGGAGGGCGGGTTACAATGAGCAGTTCTTC. The encoded protein is CASSQVRASGRAGYNEQFF.

This clonotype was found many times. J is TRBJ2-1 and V is TRBV20-1; 8 bases are a match to TRBD2. J lost 10 bases, V lost 3 bases, and 5 bases had no gene match. CDR1 and CDR2 from the germline V gene are DFQATT and SNEGSKA (reference sequence). The CDR3 has 12 residues. CDR3 protein: CSASGGTREQFF. The DNA of the CDR3 is TGCAGTGCTAGTGGCGGGACTAGAGAGCAGTTCTTC.

This clonotype was counted only a few times. This chain joins TRBV15 and TRBJ2-3; 7 bases map to TRBD2. Germline trimming cut 5 bases from V and 0 bases from J; bases unmatched to any gene: 5. The CDR3 is 15 residues long. CDR1 and CDR2 from the germline V gene are LNHNV and YYDKDF (reference sequence). The CDR3 spells CATSGRAGSTDTQYF. In DNA, the CDR3 is TGTGCCACCAGCGGGAGGGCCGGGAGCACAGATACGCAGTATTTT.

In its sample, this clonotype was seen many times. This chain links TRBV20-1 with TRBJ1-1, with D unclear. CDR3 size: 15 residues. Per germline, CDR1 DFQATT and CDR2 SNEGSKA (reference sequence). V was shortened by 0 bases and J by 4 bases, with 15 bases between the two germline ends. CDR3 loop: CSARESATLATEAFF. The CDR3 nucleotides are TGCAGTGCTAGAGAGAGTGCCACCCTAGCCACTGAAGCTTTCTTT.

V and J are TRBV6-5 and TRBJ1-1; TRBD1 matches 7 bases. Losses at the gene ends were 0 bases for V and 7 bases for J; bases not matched to a gene: 8. Germline V gene data show CDR1 as MNHEY and CDR2 as SVGAGI. The CDR3 consists of 15 residues. CDR3 sequence reads: CASSYSIKQGIEAFF. CDR3 nucleotides: TGTGCCAGCAGTTACTCCATTAAACAGGGGATTGAAGCTTTCTTT.

The sample holds many counts of this clonotype. Here the CDR3 reads CASSVRGARNTGELFF. CDR3 bases: TGTGCCAGCAGTGTTCGAGGGGCGAGGAACACCGGGGAGCTGTTTTTT. J is TRBJ2-2 and V is TRBV2; D may correspond to TRBD1 or TRBD2 (5 bases each). This CDR3 spans 16 amino acids. The V end was cut by 4 bases, the J end by 1 base, with 13 bases between. The germline CDR1 and CDR2 sequences are SNHLY and FYNNEI.